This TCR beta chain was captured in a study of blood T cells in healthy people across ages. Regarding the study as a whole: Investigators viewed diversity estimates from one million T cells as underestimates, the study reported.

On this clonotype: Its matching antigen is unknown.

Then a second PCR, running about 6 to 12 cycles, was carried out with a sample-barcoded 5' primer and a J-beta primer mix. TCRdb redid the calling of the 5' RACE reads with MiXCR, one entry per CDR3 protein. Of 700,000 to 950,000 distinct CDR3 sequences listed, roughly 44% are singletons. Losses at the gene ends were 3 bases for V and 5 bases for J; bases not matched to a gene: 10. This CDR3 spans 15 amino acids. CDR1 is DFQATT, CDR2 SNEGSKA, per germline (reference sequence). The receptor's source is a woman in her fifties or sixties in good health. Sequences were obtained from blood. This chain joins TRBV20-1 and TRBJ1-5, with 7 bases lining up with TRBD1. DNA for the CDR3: TGCAGTGCTAGCATGCCGAGACAGGGCGATCAGCCCCAGCATTTT. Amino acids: CSASMPRQGDQPQHF.